This T cell receptor beta chain is from a study of beta chain features in type 1 diabetes. The CDR3 length is 18 residues. Unmatched junction bases numbered 6, after V lost 0 bases and J lost 5 bases. Germline CDR1 LGHNA, CDR2 YNFKEQ. The investigators reverse transcribed all of the isolated RNA, so they sequenced expressed TCRB transcripts. Measured with immunoSEQ multiplex PCR; TCRdb has only the in-frame clones, and not every one. This sample has roughly 300,000 clones; 6.5% to 10% occur once, and the top ten carry 0.44%. General study points: Type 1 diabetes patients had fewer VDJ junction insertions and more deletions.

With respect to this clone: The antigen is undetermined.

The origin of this receptor is a woman aged 18-29 years in good health. The chain couples TRBV4-2 to TRBJ2-2; 13 bases align to TRBD2. Sequenced sample: central memory CD4+ T cells from blood. CDR3 sequence (DNA): TGTGCCAGCAGCCAAGATGCCCCGGGACTAGCGGGAACCGGGGAGCTGTTTTTT. The encoded protein is CASSQDAPGLAGTGELFF.